Given below is one T cell receptor (beta chain) in context. This sample was taken from a study of blood T cell repertoires in COVID-19. On the study more broadly: Italy, Spain and the United States were the sources of the convalescent and acute COVID-19 samples. PBMCs, B-cell-depleted T cells, or T cells were the source of the cDNA or gDNA that made up the material.

Per the study methods: Amplification from reference gene primers served as the basis for estimated nucleated cell counts. TCRdb keeps only in-frame clones here, not all; method: immunoSEQ multiplex PCR. For V, J and clone size, that table is used; D and trimming come from the DNA. The sample lists about 26,000 clones; 90% were seen once. The TCR was taken from a man aged 70 or older with acute or convalescent COVID-19. The sequencing sample was made of peripheral blood.

Written as DNA, the CDR3 is TGCGCCAGCAGAAAAGAGGGACTAGCCAATGAGCAGTTCTTC. Amino acids: CASRKEGLANEQFF. V gene TRBV5-1 combines with J gene TRBJ2-1; the match to TRBD2 covers 9 bases. This CDR3 spans 14 amino acids. V lost 5 bases and J lost 6; bases outside the gene matches: 6. Germline V CDR1 and CDR2: SGHRS, YFSETQ.